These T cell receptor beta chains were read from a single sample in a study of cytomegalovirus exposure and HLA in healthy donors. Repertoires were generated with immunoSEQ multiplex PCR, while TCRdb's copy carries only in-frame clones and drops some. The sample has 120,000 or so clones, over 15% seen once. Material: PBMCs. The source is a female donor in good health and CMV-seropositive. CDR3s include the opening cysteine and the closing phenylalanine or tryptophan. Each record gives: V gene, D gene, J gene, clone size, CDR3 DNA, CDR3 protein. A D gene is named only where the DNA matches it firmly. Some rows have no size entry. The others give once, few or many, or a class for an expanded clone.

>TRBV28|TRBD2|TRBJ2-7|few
TGTGCCAGCAGTCTCCTAGCGGGAGGGGCCTACGAGCAGTACTTC
CASSLLAGGAYEQYF
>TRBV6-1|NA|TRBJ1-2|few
TGTGCCAGCAGTCAGGTCAACTATGGCTACACCTTC
CASSQVNYGYTF
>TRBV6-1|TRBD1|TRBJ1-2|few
TGTGCCAGCAGTGGCGACCTGACAGGGACCCGAGGTGGCAACTATGGCTACACCTTC
CASSGDLTGTRGGNYGYTF
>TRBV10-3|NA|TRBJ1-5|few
TGTGCCATCAGCGATAAGCAGGCCGAGTGGGATCAGCCCCAGCATTTT
CAISDKQAEWDQPQHF
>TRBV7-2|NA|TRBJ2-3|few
TGTGCCAGCAGCATCGACGATGCGCGGACATTAAAGAATTTT
CASSIDDARTLKNF
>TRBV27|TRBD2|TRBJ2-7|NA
TGTGCCAGCAGAGCGGGGGCTGCCTACGAGCAGTACTTC
CASRAGAAYEQYF
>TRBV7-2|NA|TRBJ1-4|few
TGTGCCAGCAGCGTCCTTCGGGGGGGTGGAACTAATGAAAAACTGTTTTTT
CASSVLRGGGTNEKLFF
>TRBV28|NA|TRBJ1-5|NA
TGTGCCAGCAGTCGGGAGTACGGGGATCAGCCCCAGCATTTT
CASSREYGDQPQHF
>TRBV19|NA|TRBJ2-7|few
TGTGCCAGTAGTACCCTCCTAGCGCCGAGCTCCTACGAGCAGTACTTC
CASSTLLAPSSYEQYF
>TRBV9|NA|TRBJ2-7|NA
TGTGCCAGCAGCGTAGACCAGTTTGCTGGGCAGTACTTC
CASSVDQFAGQYF
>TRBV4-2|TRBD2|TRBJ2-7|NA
TGTGCCAGCAGCCAAGTAGTTGGGCGGGGGGGGTACGAGCAGTACTTC
CASSQVVGRGGYEQYF
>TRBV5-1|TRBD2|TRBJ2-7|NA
TGCGCCAGCAGCTCCGCGACTAGCGGCTACGAGCAGTACTTC
CASSSATSGYEQYF
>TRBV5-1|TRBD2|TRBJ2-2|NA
TGCGCCAGCAGAAAGCGGGGGGCCACCGGGGAGCTGTTTTTT
CASRKRGATGELFF
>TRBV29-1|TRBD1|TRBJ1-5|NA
TGCAGCGTTGCCGCCGGGACAGGGGGAAATCAGCCCCAGCATTTT
CSVAAGTGGNQPQHF
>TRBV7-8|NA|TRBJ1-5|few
TGTGCCAGCAGCCCGGCGGGAGGAGGAAATCAGCCCCAGCATTTT
CASSPAGGGNQPQHF
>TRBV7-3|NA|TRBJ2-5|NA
TGTGCCAGCAGTCCCATTGCGACGCCGGGAGAGACCCAGTACTTC
CASSPIATPGETQYF
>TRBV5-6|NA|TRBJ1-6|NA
TGTGCCAGCAGCTTGGCGAATAGACAAAACGATTCACCCCTCCACTTT
CASSLANRQNDSPLHF
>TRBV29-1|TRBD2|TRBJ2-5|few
TGCAGCGCCAGACTAGCGGGAGAGACCCAGTACTTC
CSARLAGETQYF
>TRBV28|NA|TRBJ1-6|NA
TGTGCCAGCAGCTCCGAGGGGGGGAGCTCCTATAATTCACCCCTCCACTTT
CASSSEGGSSYNSPLHF
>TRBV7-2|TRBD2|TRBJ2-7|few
TGTGCCAGCAGCCCGAGGGGGCTAGCGGGAGGTCGAGGCGAGCAGTACTTC
CASSPRGLAGGRGEQYF
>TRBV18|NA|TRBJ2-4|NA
TGTGCCAGCTCACCACCGGATCAGGGAGCCAAAAACATTCAGTACTTC
CASSPPDQGAKNIQYF
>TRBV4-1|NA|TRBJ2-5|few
TGCGCCAGCAGCCAAGTTATCGGGTACCAAGAGACCCAGTACTTC
CASSQVIGYQETQYF
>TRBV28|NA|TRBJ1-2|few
TGTGCCAGCAGCCAGGTTGGGACACCATATGGCTACACCTTC
CASSQVGTPYGYTF
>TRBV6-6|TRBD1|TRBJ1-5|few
TGTGCCAGCAGTTACGAGGACAGGGTCAATCAGCCCCAGCATTTT
CASSYEDRVNQPQHF
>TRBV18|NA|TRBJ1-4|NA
TGTGCCAGCTCCGACGTTGCGGCTAATGAAAAACTGTTTTTT
CASSDVAANEKLFF
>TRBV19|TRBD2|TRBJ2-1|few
TGTGCCAGTAGTAACTTACCGGGACTAGCCAATGAGCAGTTCTTC
CASSNLPGLANEQFF
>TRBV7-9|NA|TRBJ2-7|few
TGTGCCAGCAGCTTAGCTAATTTTGGCGGATACTACGAGCAGTACTTC
CASSLANFGGYYEQYF
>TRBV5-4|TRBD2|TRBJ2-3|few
TGTGCCAGCAGCTTGGCTAGCGGGGCAGATACGCAGTATTTT
CASSLASGADTQYF
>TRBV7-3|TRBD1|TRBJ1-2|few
TGTGCCAGCAGCTCAGGGGGGACAGGGGGCCGGTATGGCTACACCTTC
CASSSGGTGGRYGYTF
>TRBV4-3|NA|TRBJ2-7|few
TGCGCCAGCAGCCAAGAATCCGCGGGAGAGCAGTACTTC
CASSQESAGEQYF
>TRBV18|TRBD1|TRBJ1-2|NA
TGTGCCAGCTCACCACGGACAGGGTTGGACTATGGCTACACCTTC
CASSPRTGLDYGYTF
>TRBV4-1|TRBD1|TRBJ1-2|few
TGCGCCAGCAGCTCCCGACAGGGGGCACGATATGGCTACACCTTC
CASSSRQGARYGYTF
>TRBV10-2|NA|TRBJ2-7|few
TGCGCCAGCAGTGAGCCCCCCTACGACGAGCAGTACTTC
CASSEPPYDEQYF
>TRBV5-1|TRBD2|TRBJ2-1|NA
TGCGCCAGCAGCTTGGACCTAGCGGGAGGATCCCATGAGCAGTTCTTC
CASSLDLAGGSHEQFF
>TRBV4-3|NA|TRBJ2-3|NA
TGCGCCAGCAGCCAAGTGGAGGGGGCAGGACGCACAGATACGCAGTATTTT
CASSQVEGAGRTDTQYF
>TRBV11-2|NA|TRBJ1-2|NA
TGTGCCAGCAGCTCGGTGGGAGGGAACTATGGCTACACCTTC
CASSSVGGNYGYTF
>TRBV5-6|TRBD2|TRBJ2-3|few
TGTGCCAGCAGCTTGGTGGGGAAAGCGGGGAACACAGATACGCAGTATTTT
CASSLVGKAGNTDTQYF
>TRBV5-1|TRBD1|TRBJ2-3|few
TGCGCCTGCCGACAGGGGGCCCTGGGGGATACGCAGTATTTT
CACRQGALGDTQYF
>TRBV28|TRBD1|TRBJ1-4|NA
TGTGCCAGTCGACAGGGGGGACGTGAAAAACTGTTTTTT
CASRQGGREKLFF
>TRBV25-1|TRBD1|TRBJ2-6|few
TGTGCCAGCAGTGAATGGAGGACAGGGGGAACTGGGGCCAACGTCCTGACTTTC
CASSEWRTGGTGANVLTF
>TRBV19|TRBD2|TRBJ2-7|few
TGTGCCAGTAGCCCTGAGACTAGCGGGTATAGGACTCTCCCCTACGAGCAGTACTTC
CASSPETSGYRTLPYEQYF
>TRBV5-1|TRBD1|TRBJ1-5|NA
TGCGCCAGCAGCCTAGGGACAGGGGCCTCCGGGAGCAATCAGCCCCAGCATTTT
CASSLGTGASGSNQPQHF
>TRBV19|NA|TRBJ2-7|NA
TGTGCCAGTAGTACCCACAGGGCCTCGGTCCACGAGCAGTACTTC
CASSTHRASVHEQYF
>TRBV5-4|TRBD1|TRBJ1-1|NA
TGTGCCAGCAGCATCGACAGGGCGAACACTGAAGCTTTCTTT
CASSIDRANTEAFF
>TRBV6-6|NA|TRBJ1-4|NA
TGTGCCAGCAGTTACTCGGGAGCTAATGAAAAACTGTTTTTT
CASSYSGANEKLFF
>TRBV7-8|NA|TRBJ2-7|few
TGTGCCAGCAGCTTGATTCCGGGTCTCAATTACGAGCAGTACTTC
CASSLIPGLNYEQYF
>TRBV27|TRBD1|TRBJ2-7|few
TGTGCCAGCAGTTTAGCCTCGGGACAGGACTACTACGAGCAGTACTTC
CASSLASGQDYYEQYF
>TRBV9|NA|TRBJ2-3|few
TGTGCCAGCAGCGTAGAACTCGAGGCTACGCAGTATTTT
CASSVELEATQYF
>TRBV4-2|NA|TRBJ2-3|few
TGTGCCAGCAGCCAAGACAGGCGCGCAGATACGCAGTATTTT
CASSQDRRADTQYF
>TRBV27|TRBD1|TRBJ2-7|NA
TGTGCCAGCAGTTTCGCGGGACAGGGGATTTACGAGCAGTACTTC
CASSFAGQGIYEQYF
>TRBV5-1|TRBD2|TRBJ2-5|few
TGCGCCAGCAGCAAGGGATGGGCCCGGGGGGGAACAGAGACCCAGTACTTC
CASSKGWARGGTETQYF
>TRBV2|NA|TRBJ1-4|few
TGTGCCAGCAGTGATATCAGGGGCGGTGAAAAACTGTTTTTT
CASSDIRGGEKLFF
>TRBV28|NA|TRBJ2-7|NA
TGTGCCAGCAGTTTATTTTCCGGGTACGAGCAGTACTTT
CASSLFSGYEQYF
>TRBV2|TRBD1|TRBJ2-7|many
TGTGCCAGCCACCGGGACAGCCTTAATGAGCAGTACTTC
CASHRDSLNEQYF
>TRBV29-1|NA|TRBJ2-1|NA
TGCAGCGTTGAAGATTTCACTAGCTTTTATGATGAGCAGTTCTTC
CSVEDFTSFYDEQFF
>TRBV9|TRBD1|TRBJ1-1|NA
TGTGCCAGCAGCGTAGAGGGATGGACAGGGGGAAACACTGAAGCTTTCTTT
CASSVEGWTGGNTEAFF
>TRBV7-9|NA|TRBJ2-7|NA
TGTGCCAGCAGCTTAGAAAAGGACTATCCGGTCCATGCGCAGTACTTC
CASSLEKDYPVHAQYF